This is a list of T cell receptor beta chains from one sample in a study of blood T cell repertoires in COVID-19. TCRdb's table, derived via immunoSEQ multiplex PCR, lists solely in-frame clones and lacks some. The sample lists some 260,000 clones, around 80% seen once, with 4.1% in the top ten. Sequenced material: PBMCs or T cells enriched from blood (not recorded which). Receptors originate from a man aged 25-40 years with acute COVID-19. CDR3s include the opening cysteine and the closing phenylalanine or tryptophan. Each record gives: clone size, D gene, J gene, V gene, CDR3 protein, CDR3 DNA. The D gene is left open where the match is weak. Not every row has a clone size; where given, it reads once, few, many or a size class.

once	TRBD1	TRBJ2-1	TRBV12-5	CASGPGRTGKVNEQFF	TGTGCCAGTGGCCCCGGTCGGACAGGGAAGGTCAATGAGCAGTTCTTC
.	TRBD2	TRBJ2-3	TRBV5-8	CASSSERGGRTDTQYF	TGTGCCAGCAGCTCTGAACGGGGGGGCAGGACAGATACGCAGTATTTT
many	TRBD1	TRBJ1-1	TRBV6-4	CASRQGAQVTEAFF	TGTGCCAGCCGACAGGGGGCGCAGGTCACTGAAGCTTTCTTT
.	.	TRBJ1-1	TRBV5-1	CASSPWADGNTEAFF	TGTGCCAGCAGCCCTTGGGCAGATGGAAACACTGAAGCTTTCTTT
.	TRBD2	TRBJ2-1	TRBV15	CATSRDVFLGGRAENEQFF	TGTGCCACCAGCAGAGATGTGTTCCTTGGCGGGAGAGCTGAGAATGAGCAGTTCTTC
.	TRBD2	TRBJ2-5	TRBV11-3	CASSLDPFSGRGETQYF	TGTGCCAGCAGCTTAGACCCCTTTAGCGGGAGGGGGGAGACCCAGTACTTC
.	TRBD1	TRBJ1-5	TRBV28	CASSRTGNSNQPQHF	TGTGCCAGCAGTCGGACAGGGAATAGCAATCAGCCCCAGCATTTT
.	TRBD1	TRBJ2-2	TRBV10-1	CASSEITGGTGELFF	TGCGCCAGCAGTGAGATTACAGGGGGAACCGGGGAGCTGTTTTTT
.	TRBD1	TRBJ2-6	TRBV19	CATGGWDPGANVLTF	TGTGCCACAGGGGGCTGGGACCCTGGGGCCAACGTCCTGACTTTC
.	TRBD1	TRBJ1-2	TRBV19	CASRRGGGGYGYTF	TGTGCCAGTAGAAGAGGGGGCGGCGGCTATGGCTACACCTTC
few	.	TRBJ1-1	TRBV5-8	CASSLGVLGNTEAFF	TGTGCCAGCAGCTTAGGGGTATTGGGGAACACTGAAGCTTTCTTT
.	TRBD1	TRBJ1-2	TRBV5-1	CASSPSDRNGYTF	TGCGCCAGCAGCCCGTCGGACAGGAATGGCTACACCTTC
.	TRBD1	TRBJ1-1	TRBV27	CASSSLLDRMNTEAFF	TGTGCCAGCAGTTCCCTGTTGGACAGGATGAACACTGAAGCTTTCTTT
.	TRBD1	TRBJ1-2	TRBV29-1	CSVTGEDGYTF	TGCAGCGTAACAGGGGAGGACGGCTACACCTTC
.	.	TRBJ1-3	TRBV29-1	CSCGTASGNTIYF	TGCAGCTGCGGGACTGCCTCTGGAAACACCATATATTTT
.	TRBD2	TRBJ2-4	TRBV13	CASSEGLAGGLAKNIQYF	TGTGCCAGCAGCGAGGGACTAGCGGGAGGACTAGCCAAAAACATTCAGTACTTC
few	TRBD2	TRBJ2-1	TRBV6-5	CASTGTSGGYNEQFF	TGTGCCAGCACCGGGACTAGCGGGGGGTACAATGAGCAGTTCTTC
few	.	TRBJ1-4	TRBV29-1	CSAQDTPNEKLFF	TGCAGCGCCCAGGACACGCCTAATGAAAAACTGTTTTTT
.	.	TRBJ2-2	TRBV7-6	CASSSLQLEMAGELFF	TGTGCCAGCAGTTCGTTACAGTTGGAAATGGCCGGGGAGCTGTTTTTT
.	TRBD1	TRBJ1-5	TRBV19	CASSIGTGDYAQHF	TGTGCCAGTAGTATCGGGACAGGGGATTATGCCCAGCATTTT
.	TRBD1	TRBJ1-2	TRBV6-2/TRBV6-3	CASSYPGTANYGYTF	TGTGCCAGCAGTTACCCTGGGACAGCTAACTATGGCTACACCTTC
.	TRBD2	TRBJ2-1	TRBV6-4	CASSPASGRYYEQFF	TGTGCCAGCAGCCCCGCTAGCGGGAGATATTATGAGCAGTTCTTC
once	TRBD1	TRBJ2-1	TRBV28	CASTWTGGDEQFF	TGTGCCAGCACTTGGACAGGGGGCGACGAGCAGTTCTTC
.	.	TRBJ1-1	TRBV19	CATYRGGEAFF	TGTGCCACATATCGGGGGGGCGAAGCTTTCTTT
.	TRBD2	TRBJ2-1	TRBV4-3	CASSQDKLSGSTYNEQFF	TGCGCCAGCAGCCAAGACAAACTCAGCGGGAGCACCTACAATGAGCAGTTCTTC
.	.	TRBJ1-5	TRBV19	CASSVYFGQTLWNQPQHF	TGTGCCAGTAGTGTATACTTTGGACAGACCTTATGGAATCAGCCCCAGCATTTT
.	.	TRBJ1-5	TRBV18	CASSPYRFSNQPQHF	TGTGCCAGCTCACCATACAGGTTTAGCAATCAGCCCCAGCATTTT
many	.	TRBJ1-5	TRBV24-1	CATSDPRQINQPQHF	TGTGCCACCAGTGATCCTAGACAGATCAATCAGCCCCAGCATTTT
.	TRBD1	TRBJ1-1	TRBV19	CASSFRLGAGGAGLTGAEAFF	TGTGCCAGTAGTTTCAGATTAGGGGCAGGGGGCGCGGGACTGACGGGCGCTGAAGCTTTCTTT
.	TRBD1	TRBJ1-1	TRBV6-6	CASRWQGASNTEAFF	TGTGCCAGCAGGTGGCAGGGGGCGTCTAATACTGAAGCTTTCTTT
.	.	TRBJ1-2	TRBV7-8	CASSLGPRYGYTF	TGTGCCAGCAGCTTAGGGCCACGCTATGGCTACACCTTC
.	.	TRBJ1-4	TRBV15	CATSRVGGSEKLFF	TGTGCCACCAGCAGAGTGGGGGGGTCTGAAAAACTGTTTTTT
.	.	TRBJ1-1	TRBV20-1	CSASVQSTEAFF	TGCAGTGCTAGTGTCCAGTCCACTGAAGCTTTCTTT
.	.	TRBJ1-5	TRBV2	CASNPAGSNQPQHF	TGTGCCAGCAACCCGGCGGGTTCCAATCAGCCCCAGCATTTT
.	TRBD2	TRBJ2-1	TRBV14	CASSQTSGPHNEQFF	TGTGCCAGCAGCCAAACTAGCGGGCCCCACAATGAGCAGTTCTTC
once	.	TRBJ2-5	TRBV10-2	CASSEGGLMTQYF	TGCGCCAGCAGTGAGGGGGGACTGATGACCCAGTACTTC
.	TRBD2	TRBJ2-3	TRBV28	CASSSPSGGTDTQYF	TGTGCCAGCAGTTCCCCTAGCGGGGGCACAGATACGCAGTATTTT
.	TRBD1	TRBJ1-5	TRBV28	CAGRQIGTGEHF	TGTGCCGGCAGGCAGATCGGGACAGGGGAACATTTT
.	.	TRBJ1-1	TRBV6-4	CASSAGKNTEAFF	TGTGCCAGCAGCGCAGGGAAAAACACTGAAGCTTTCTTT
.	.	TRBJ1-6	TRBV7-2	CASNLAQPGSPLHF	TGTGCCAGCAATTTGGCCCAACCAGGTTCACCCCTCCACTTT
.	.	TRBJ1-2	TRBV5-1	CASRGSGVYGYTF	TGCGCCAGCAGGGGCTCAGGGGTCTATGGCTACACCTTC
.	.	TRBJ1-6	TRBV5-4	CASSFGLQDNSPLHF	TGTGCCAGCAGCTTTGGTTTACAGGATAATTCACCCCTCCACTTT
.	TRBD2	TRBJ2-1	TRBV15	CATSRGGLADNEQFF	TGTGCCACCAGCAGAGGGGGACTAGCGGACAATGAGCAGTTCTTC
.	.	TRBJ2-3	TRBV20-1	CSARPEDTQYF	TGCAGTGCTAGACCCGAGGATACGCAGTATTTT
few	TRBD1	TRBJ1-2	TRBV20-1	CSASGTGYGYTF	TGCAGTGCTAGTGGGACAGGATATGGCTACACCTTC
.	TRBD1	TRBJ1-3	TRBV5-1	CASSPDRGGGNTIYF	TGTGCCAGCAGCCCGGACAGGGGTGGTGGAAACACCATATATTTT
.	TRBD2	TRBJ2-3	TRBV19	CASVGTSDPRYPTDTQYF	TGTGCCAGTGTTGGGACTAGCGACCCTCGTTACCCAACAGATACGCAGTATTTT
.	.	TRBJ2-1	TRBV19	CASGLDTNPFF	TGTGCCAGTGGACTCGACACCAACCCCTTCTTC
once	TRBD2	TRBJ2-5	TRBV3-1/TRBV3-2	CASSQTASGLATETQYF	TGTGCCAGCAGCCAGACCGCATCGGGACTAGCGACGGAGACCCAGTACTTC
.	TRBD1	TRBJ1-1	TRBV19	CASSIVTTGATEAFF	TGTGCCAGTAGTATAGTAACCACAGGGGCCACTGAAGCTTTCTTT
.	.	TRBJ1-1	TRBV19	CASSIRGSEEAFF	TGTGCCAGTAGTATCAGAGGTAGTGAAGAAGCTTTCTTT
.	.	TRBJ2-5	TRBV7-9	CASSLSEETQYF	TGTGCCAGCAGCTTGAGCGAGGAGACCCAGTACTTC